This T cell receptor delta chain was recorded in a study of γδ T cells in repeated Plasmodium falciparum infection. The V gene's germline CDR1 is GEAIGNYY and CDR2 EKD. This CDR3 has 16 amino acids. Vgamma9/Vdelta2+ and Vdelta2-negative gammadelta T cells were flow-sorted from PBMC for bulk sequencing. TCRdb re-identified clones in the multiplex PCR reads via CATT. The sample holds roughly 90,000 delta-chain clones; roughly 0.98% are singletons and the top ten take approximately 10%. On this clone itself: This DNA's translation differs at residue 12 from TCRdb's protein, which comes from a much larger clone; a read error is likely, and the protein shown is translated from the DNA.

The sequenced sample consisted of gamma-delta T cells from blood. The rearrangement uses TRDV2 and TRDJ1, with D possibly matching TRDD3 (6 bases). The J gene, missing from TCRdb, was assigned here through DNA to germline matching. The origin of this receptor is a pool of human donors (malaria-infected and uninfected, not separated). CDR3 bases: TGTGCCTGTGACCGCCTAGGATACCTTAACACCAATAAACTCATCTTT. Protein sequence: CACDRLGYLNTNKLIF.